Listed here are 5 T cell receptor beta chains from one sample, sequenced in a study of blood T cell repertoires in COVID-19. Profiling relied on immunoSEQ multiplex PCR, and the TCRdb table lists in-frame clones only, not all of them. The sample yields 130,000 or so clones, more than 70% seen once. The sample taken for sequencing was peripheral blood. Source of these receptors: a man in his fifties or sixties with acute or convalescent COVID-19.

The rearrangement joins TRBV5-1 to TRBJ2-3; 13 bases agree with TRBD2. CDR3 length: 16 amino acids. V lost 3 bases, J lost 3 bases, and 4 bases stayed unmatched. Looked up from germline, CDR1 is SGHRS and CDR2 is YFSETQ. The CDR3 DNA reads as TGCGCCAGCAGCTGGACTAGCGGGAGTCTGACAGATACGCAGTATTTT. Translation: CASSWTSGSLTDTQYF.

This chain connects TRBV19 to TRBJ1-4, with 9 bases matching TRBD1. CDR3 size: 16 residues. The junction had 11 bases not matched to a gene; V was cut back by 5 bases and J by 7 bases. Germline V gene lookup returns CDR1 LNHDA and CDR2 SQIVND (reference sequence). The DNA for the CDR3 is TGTGCCAGTAGTCCAACCCTCCGGGACAGGGTTGAAAAACTGTTTTTT. Translating gives CASSPTLRDRVEKLFF.

The rearrangement uses TRBV6-5 and TRBJ1-6; 10 bases map to TRBD1. With 0 bases clipped from V and 10 bases from J, the junction kept 6 bases outside the gene matches. The CDR3 totals 16 residues. From germline, CDR1 is MNHEY and CDR2 SVGAGI. CDR3 region: CASSYSKGQGTSPLHF. CDR3 nucleotide sequence: TGTGCCAGCAGTTACTCGAAGGGACAGGGGACATCACCCCTCCACTTT.

The chain carries TRBV11-2 and TRBJ1-1, with D perhaps matching TRBD1 (6 bases). V lost 5 bases, J lost 6 bases, and 13 bases lay in between. Germline V lookup: CDR1 SGHAT, CDR2 FQNNGV. The CDR3 loop spans 13 amino acids. The CDR3 here is CASSPDRWAEAFF. As DNA, the CDR3 is TGTGCCAGCAGCCCCGACAGGTGGGCTGAAGCTTTCTTT.

The rearrangement uses TRBV14 and TRBJ1-2; tentatively, D is TRBD1 (6 bases). Trimming left V 2 bases short and J 4 bases short, with 14 bases between. Looked up from germline, CDR1 is SGHDN and CDR2 is FVKESK. This CDR3 has 15 residues. The CDR3 DNA follows: TGTGCCAGCAGCCAATCAGGGGCTGTCGTCTATGGCTACACCTTC. Translation gives CASSQSGAVVYGYTF.